A single sample is the source of the 11 T cell receptor beta chains below, sequenced in a study of blood T cell repertoires in COVID-19 (dated by TCRdb to about 2020). The method behind the library was the immunoSEQ multiplex PCR assay. The immuneACCESS repertoire file appears here via TCRdb, limited to in-frame rearrangements. These files lack a portion of the clones; in checked studies, under half of the deficit traces to unresolved V genes, and the cause of the others is not known. Counted in this sample were some 400,000 clones; more than 85% of them appeared once. The ten largest clones capture over 0.7% of the sample. Sequenced sample: PBMCs or T cells enriched from blood (not recorded which). These receptors were obtained from a woman in her thirties or forties who had been exposed to COVID-19.

The genes are TRBV19 and TRBJ2-5; 9 nucleotides line up with TRBD1. The CDR3 runs 15 residues. Germline V CDR1 and CDR2: LNHDA, SQIVND (reference sequence). Trimming cost V 1 base and J 0 bases; bases outside gene matches: 0. CDR3 region: CASSIGQGDQETQYF. The CDR3 nucleotides are TGTGCCAGTAGTATAGGACAGGGGGACCAAGAGACCCAGTACTTC. Complete variable domain (other parts from reference TRBV19 and TRBJ2-5): DGGITQSPKYLFRKEGQNVTLSCEQNLNHDAMYWYRQDPGQGLRLIYYSQIVNDFQKGDIAEGYSVSREKKESFPLTVTSAQKNPTAFYLCASSIGQGDQETQYFGPGTRLLVL.

The chain links TRBV4-1 to TRBJ1-4; 8 bases align to TRBD1. With 1 base clipped from V and 3 bases from J, the junction kept 7 bases outside the gene matches. CDR1 is MGHRA, CDR2 YSYEKL, per germline. The CDR3 length is 17 residues. CDR3 coding DNA: TGCGCCAGCAGCCAAGGTCCAGGGGGCGTCTCTAATGAAAAACTGTTTTTT. Translated, it gives CASSQGPGGVSNEKLFF.

V gene TRBV24-1 combines with J gene TRBJ2-5; 8 bases are shared with TRBD1. In germline, CDR1 is KGHDR, CDR2 SFDVKD. The CDR3 is made up of 15 amino acids. V was clipped by 5 bases and J by 5 bases; unmatched bases: 9. The CDR3 coding sequence is TGTGCCACCAGTGCAGGGGGCGCCGATGGGGAGACCCAGTACTTC. As protein: CATSAGGADGETQYF.

V gene TRBV6-1 combines with J gene TRBJ1-4, with D hard to call. CDR1 is MNHNS and CDR2 is SASEGT in the germline V gene. The CDR3 runs 15 residues. V was cut by 1 base and J by 4 bases, with 10 bases left in between. CDR3 residues: CASSEGAAYNEKLFF. The CDR3, as DNA: TGTGCCAGCAGTGAAGGGGCAGCTTATAATGAAAAACTGTTTTTT.

V gene TRBV21-1 combines with J gene TRBJ2-2; no DNA check was done on the table's D call, TRBD1. TRBV21-1 has pseudogene status. The length of the CDR3 is 19 residues. The DNA for the CDR3 is TGTGCCAGCAGCCGGAAAAAGGCGGACAGGGGTCAAGGGACCGGGGAGCTGTTTTTT. Translated, it gives CASSRKKADRGQGTGELFF.

V gene TRBV19 combines with J gene TRBJ2-5; 10 bases agree with TRBD2. V lost 6 bases to trimming and J lost 3 bases; unmatched junction nucleotides: 13. From germline, CDR1 is LNHDA and CDR2 SQIVND (reference sequence). The CDR3 contains 17 residues. CDR3 protein: CASSRPQGLAGEETQYF. CDR3 DNA sequence: TGTGCCAGTAGCCGCCCCCAGGGGCTAGCGGGAGAAGAGACCCAGTACTTC.

The chain recombines TRBV19 with TRBJ1-1; TRBD1 is a possible D gene (6 bases). The germline V gene encodes CDR1 LNHDA and CDR2 SQIVND (reference sequence). CDR3 length: 17 residues. With 5 bases removed from V and 3 bases from J, the gap between germline ends came to 22 bases. The CDR3: CASSSGGAALQHTEAFF. The CDR3 DNA is TGTGCCAGTAGTTCTGGGGGGGCCGCCCTCCAACACACTGAAGCTTTCTTT.

The chain links TRBV27 to TRBJ1-2; D perhaps matches TRBD1 (5 bases). Trimming removed 2 bases at V and 2 bases at J, with 18 bases between. This CDR3 contains 17 residues. In germline, CDR1 is MNHEY, CDR2 SMNVEV (reference sequence). CDR3 loop: CASSLKWQGRANYGYTF. The CDR3 coding sequence is TGTGCCAGCAGTTTAAAATGGCAGGGAAGGGCGAACTATGGCTACACCTTC.

The sample holds a few counts of this clone. The chain carries TRBV15 and TRBJ1-4; TRBD1 might be the D (5 bases). The CDR3 contains 15 residues. Germline values: CDR1 LNHNV, CDR2 YYDKDF (reference sequence). Deletions cut 0 bases from V and 5 bases from J, with 10 bases between. CDR3 nucleotides: TGTGCCACCAGCAGAGATCGGCAGGGAAATGAAAAACTGTTTTTT. Protein product: CATSRDRQGNEKLFF.

This chain links TRBV24-1 with TRBJ1-2; TRBD1 aligns across 7 bases. CDR1 is KGHDR and CDR2 is SFDVKD in the germline V gene. Germline trimming cut 3 bases from V and 8 bases from J; bases unmatched to any gene: 8. The CDR3 runs 14 residues. In nucleotides, the CDR3 is TGTGCCACCAGTGATAACAGGGGACTAGACGGCTACACCTTC. Protein sequence: CATSDNRGLDGYTF.

The sample holds a few counts of this clone. The chain uses TRBV4-1 and TRBJ1-1, with a weak D call TRBD1 (6 bases). The germline V and J ends were trimmed by 7 bases and 1 base, with 13 bases remaining between them. Germline values: CDR1 MGHRA, CDR2 YSYEKL. This CDR3 comprises 14 residues. DNA of the CDR3: TGCGCCAGCATCGCAGGGGCTAGGAACACTGAAGCTTTCTTT. Its protein is CASIAGARNTEAFF.